Here is one T cell receptor beta chain with its context. It lacks a known antigen. No quality values exist for individual bases; no much larger clone is one base distant. The data were taken from a study of blood T cell repertoires in COVID-19 (dated by TCRdb to 2020 to 2022). General notes on the study: Collaborator samples came from the United States, Italy and Spain and covered acute and convalescent phases of COVID-19. Nearly every sample came with metadata listing a de-identified subject ID, COVID-19 status, age in years and sex. Subjects who had been exposed to COVID-19, were actively infected with it, or had recovered from it provided the deeply sampled blood TCRbeta repertoires that made up the dataset. HLA class I and class II types, where available, came from metadata supplied by the sample provider rather than from assay-based typing. The repertoires were released in a freely available public database meant as a resource for research on the immune response to SARS-CoV-2. The material from the prospective study consisted of cDNA or gDNA derived from T cells, B-cell-depleted T cells, or PBMCs. Samples came from the ongoing ImmuneRACE study (first 160 participants) plus 1,254 subjects from 6 global collaborators.

From the germline V gene (reference sequence), CDR1 is MNHEY and CDR2 is SMNVEV. The CDR3 holds 16 amino acids from the cysteine to the phenylalanine. The retained sequence is limited to the CDR3, 48 bases, with the frame set at the first base. For this chain, trimming is 3 bases at the V end and 2 bases at the J end, and the number of junction bases without a gene match is 4. Study-wide findings and limitations: Clinical and demographic metadata were provided uncurated, with the amount varying by source and participant.

The immunoSEQ Assay, a bias-controlled multiplex PCR, was used to amplify TCRbeta CDR3 regions from genomic DNA. In the authors' own workflow: The number of nucleated cells in each sample was estimated by amplification of reference gene primers within the assay. To quantify the absolute abundance of each unique TCRbeta CDR3 rearrangement, sequence reads were collapsed and filtered. For each sample, productive Simpson clonality was calculated as the square root of Simpson's diversity index over productive rearrangements. TCRdb limited this immuneACCESS table to in-frame rearrangements with V and J called. A share of clones is missing; checked studies link under half to unresolved V genes, and the rest is unexplained. The DNA was the basis for D and trimming; V, J and clone size are from that table. The sample profile shows about 190,000 clones; 88% of them were found once. In total, the top ten clones hold about 6.6% of the sample.

Samples from volunteer blood donors who had recovered from COVID-19 were contributed by a second Seattle source. The collaborating institutions used their own protocols to collect whole blood in K2EDTA tubes. Collaborator samples were shipped for TCRbeta analysis as frozen whole blood, isolated PBMCs, or DNA extracted from either sample type. The rearranged chain carries TRBV27 and TRBJ1-5; a stretch of 10 junction bases matches TRBD1. Sequenced: peripheral blood. This TCR derives from a woman aged 40 to 50 who had recovered from COVID-19. The CDR3 protein sequence reads: CASSFRQGAGNQPQHF. Read as DNA, the sequence is TGTGCCAGCAGTTTCCGACAGGGGGCAGGCAATCAGCCCCAGCATTTT.